The sequence of this T cell receptor (beta chain) was determined in a study of response to subunit inactivated influenza vaccine. TCRdb re-derived calls from the RT-PCR reads in MiXCR, one entry per CDR3 protein. The sample consists of more than 550,000 distinct CDR3 sequences, 10% to 15% of them appearing once. The CDR3 extends over 14 amino acids. Trimming pared 2 bases from V and 1 base from J, leaving 10 bases between. Per the germline V gene, CDR1 is SQVTM and CDR2 is ANQGSEA. This clonotype showed up just a few times. The TCR comes from a middle-aged man who received an inactivated influenza vaccine. The material sequenced was PBMCs from blood, taken on the day of vaccination. The V and J genes are TRBV29-1 and TRBJ2-3; a possible D gene is TRBD1 (6 bases). CDR3: CSVEYRDGTDTQYF. DNA of the CDR3: TGCAGCGTTGAATACAGGGATGGCACAGATACGCAGTATTTT.